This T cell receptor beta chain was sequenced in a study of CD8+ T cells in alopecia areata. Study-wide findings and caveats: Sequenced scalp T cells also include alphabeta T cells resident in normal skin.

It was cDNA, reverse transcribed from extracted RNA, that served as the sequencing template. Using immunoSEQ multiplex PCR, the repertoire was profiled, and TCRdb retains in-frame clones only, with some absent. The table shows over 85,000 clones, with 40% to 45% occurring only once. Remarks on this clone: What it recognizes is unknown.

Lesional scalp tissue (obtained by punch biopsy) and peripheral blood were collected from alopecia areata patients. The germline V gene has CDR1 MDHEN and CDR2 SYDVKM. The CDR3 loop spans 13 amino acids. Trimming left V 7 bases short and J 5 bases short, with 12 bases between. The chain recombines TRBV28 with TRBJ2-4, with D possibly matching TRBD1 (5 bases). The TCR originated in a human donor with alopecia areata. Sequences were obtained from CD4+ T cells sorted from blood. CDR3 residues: CASNRPRENIQYF. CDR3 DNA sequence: TGTGCCAGCAACCGACCCAGGGAAAACATTCAGTACTTC.